This TCR beta chain was identified during a study of neurological immune-mediated disorders. Study-wide results and limits: Whereas HTLV-1-associated myelopathy showed the most TCR clonal expansion, multiple sclerosis showed the least, with levels below those of healthy controls.

The CDR3 is made up of 14 amino acids. Trimming at V came to 5 bases and at J to 5 bases, leaving 6 bases not matched to a gene. Germline values: CDR1 ENHRY, CDR2 SYGVKD. The team produced cDNA through 5'RACE using 10-nucleotide random UMIs. Whenever a sequencing run was performed, it yielded over 170 million TCR-beta sequences from 15-18 subjects. MiXCR was run by TCRdb on the 5' RACE reads, yielding one entry per CDR3 protein. This sample has about 70,000 distinct CDR3 sequences; roughly 5% occur once, and the top ten carry roughly 6%. This clonotype was found many times. As yet, its antigen is unknown. Unsorted libraries were derived from 2 million PBMCs stored at -80 C.

Sequences were obtained from PBMCs. This receptor was obtained from a human donor with multiple sclerosis. The donor label of this sample is uncertain. This chain joins TRBV10-3 and TRBJ1-1, with 9 positions matching TRBD1. DNA of the CDR3: TGTGCCATCAGTACAGGGGGCTCGGTAACTGAAGCTTTCTTT. Its protein product is CAISTGGSVTEAFF.